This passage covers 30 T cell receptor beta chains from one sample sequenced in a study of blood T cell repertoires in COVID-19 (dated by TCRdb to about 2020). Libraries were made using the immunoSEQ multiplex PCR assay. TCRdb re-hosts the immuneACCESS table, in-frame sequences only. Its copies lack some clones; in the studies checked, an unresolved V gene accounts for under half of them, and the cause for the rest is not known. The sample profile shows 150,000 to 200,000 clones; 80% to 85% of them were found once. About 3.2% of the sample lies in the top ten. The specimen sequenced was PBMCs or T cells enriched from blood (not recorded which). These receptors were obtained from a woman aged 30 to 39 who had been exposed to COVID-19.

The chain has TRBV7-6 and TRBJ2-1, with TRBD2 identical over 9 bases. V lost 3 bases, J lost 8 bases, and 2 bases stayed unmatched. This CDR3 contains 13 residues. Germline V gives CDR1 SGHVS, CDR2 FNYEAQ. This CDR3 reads CASSFKRGDEQFF. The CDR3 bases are TGTGCCAGCAGCTTTAAGCGGGGGGATGAGCAGTTCTTC.

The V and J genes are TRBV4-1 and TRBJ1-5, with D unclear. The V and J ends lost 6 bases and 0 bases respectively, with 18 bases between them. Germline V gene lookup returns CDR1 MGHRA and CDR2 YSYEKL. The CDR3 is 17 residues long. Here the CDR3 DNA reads TGCGCCAGCAGAGAGAGGGTACCGCCGGATAGCAATCAGCCCCAGCATTTT. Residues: CASRERVPPDSNQPQHF.

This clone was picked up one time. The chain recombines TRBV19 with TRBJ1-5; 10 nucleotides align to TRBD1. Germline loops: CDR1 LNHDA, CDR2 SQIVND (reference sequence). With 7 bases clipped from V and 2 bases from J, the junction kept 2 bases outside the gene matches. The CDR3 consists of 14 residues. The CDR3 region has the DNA TGTGCCAGTATCGGGACAGGGGGCAATCAGCCCCAGCATTTT. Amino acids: CASIGTGGNQPQHF.

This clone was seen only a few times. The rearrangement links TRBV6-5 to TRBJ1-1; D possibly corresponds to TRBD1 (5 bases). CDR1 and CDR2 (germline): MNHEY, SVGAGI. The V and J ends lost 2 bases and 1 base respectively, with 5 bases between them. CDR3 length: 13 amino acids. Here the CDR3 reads CASSYDRNTEAFF. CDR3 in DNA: TGTGCCAGCAGTTACGACAGGAACACTGAAGCTTTCTTT.

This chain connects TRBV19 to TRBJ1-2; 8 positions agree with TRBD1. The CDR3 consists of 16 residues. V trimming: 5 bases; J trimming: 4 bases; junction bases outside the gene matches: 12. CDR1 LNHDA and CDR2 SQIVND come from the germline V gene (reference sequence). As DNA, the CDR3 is TGTGCCAGTAGTTCGTTTGACCACAGGGGGTTCTATGGCTACACCTTC. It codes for CASSSFDHRGFYGYTF.

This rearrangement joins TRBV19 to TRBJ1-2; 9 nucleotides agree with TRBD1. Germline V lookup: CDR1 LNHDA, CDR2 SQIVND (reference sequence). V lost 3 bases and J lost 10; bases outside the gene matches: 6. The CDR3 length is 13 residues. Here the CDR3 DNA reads TGTGCCAGTAGTATCTTTGGGACAGGGTACTACACCTTC. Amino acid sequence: CASSIFGTGYYTF.

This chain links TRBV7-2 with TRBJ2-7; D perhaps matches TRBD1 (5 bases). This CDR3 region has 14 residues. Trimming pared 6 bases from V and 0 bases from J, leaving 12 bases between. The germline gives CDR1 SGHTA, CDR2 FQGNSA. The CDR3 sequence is CASRPGGASYEQYF. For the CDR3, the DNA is TGTGCCAGCAGACCCGGTGGGGCCTCCTACGAGCAGTACTTC. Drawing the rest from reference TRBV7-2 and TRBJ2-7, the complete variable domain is GAGVSQSPSNKVTEKGKDVELRCDPISGHTALYWYRQSLGQGLEFLIYFQGNSAPDKSGLPSDRFSAERTGGSVSTLTIQRTQQEDSAVYLCASRPGGASYEQYFGPGTRLTVT.

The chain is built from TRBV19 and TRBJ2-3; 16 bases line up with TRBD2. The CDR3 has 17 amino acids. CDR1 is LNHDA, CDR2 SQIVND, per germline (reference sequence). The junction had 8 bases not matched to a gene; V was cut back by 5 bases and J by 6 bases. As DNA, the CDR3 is TGTGCCAGTAGTGTAGGGACTAGCGGGGGGGGAGAGGATACGCAGTATTTT. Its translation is CASSVGTSGGGEDTQYF.

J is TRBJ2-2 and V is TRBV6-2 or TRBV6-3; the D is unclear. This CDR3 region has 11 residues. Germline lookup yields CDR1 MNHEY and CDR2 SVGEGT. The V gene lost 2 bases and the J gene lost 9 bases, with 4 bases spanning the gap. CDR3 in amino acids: CASSYGRELFF. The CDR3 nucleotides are TGTGCCAGCAGTTACGGCCGGGAGCTGTTTTTT.

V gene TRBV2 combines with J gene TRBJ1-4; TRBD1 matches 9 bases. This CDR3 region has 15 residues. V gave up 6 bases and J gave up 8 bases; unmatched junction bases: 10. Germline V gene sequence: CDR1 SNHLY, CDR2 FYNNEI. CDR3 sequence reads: CASRRLTGGREKLFF. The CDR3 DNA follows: TGTGCCAGCAGGCGACTGACAGGGGGTCGAGAAAAACTGTTTTTT.

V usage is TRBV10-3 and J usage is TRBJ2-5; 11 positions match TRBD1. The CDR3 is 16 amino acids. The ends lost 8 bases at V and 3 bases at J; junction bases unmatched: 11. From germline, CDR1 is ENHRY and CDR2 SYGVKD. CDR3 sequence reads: CAIGRDRGISKETQYF. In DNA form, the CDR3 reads TGTGCCATCGGGAGGGACAGGGGGATTTCGAAAGAGACCCAGTACTTC.

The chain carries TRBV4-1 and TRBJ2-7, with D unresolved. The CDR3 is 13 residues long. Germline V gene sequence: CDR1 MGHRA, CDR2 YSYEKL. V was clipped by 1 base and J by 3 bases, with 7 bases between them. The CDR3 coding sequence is TGCGCCAGCAGCCAAGGGGCTCTCTACGAGCAGTACTTC. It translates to CASSQGALYEQYF.

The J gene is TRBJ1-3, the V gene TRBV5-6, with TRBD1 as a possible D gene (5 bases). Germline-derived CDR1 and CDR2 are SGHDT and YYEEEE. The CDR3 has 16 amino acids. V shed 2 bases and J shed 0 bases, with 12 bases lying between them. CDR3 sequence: CASSLYRPSSGNTIYF. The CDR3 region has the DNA TGTGCCAGCAGCTTATACAGGCCGAGCTCTGGAAACACCATATATTTT.

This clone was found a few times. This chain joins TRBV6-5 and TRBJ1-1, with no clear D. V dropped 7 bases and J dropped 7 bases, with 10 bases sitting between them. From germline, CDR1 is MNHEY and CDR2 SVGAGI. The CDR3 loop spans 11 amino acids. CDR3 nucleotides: TGTGCCAGCATTTATTCGAGTGAAGCTTTCTTT. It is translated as CASIYSSEAFF.

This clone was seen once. The CDR3 sequence is CASSRTGTVDQPQHF. The CDR3, as DNA: TGCGCCAGCAGCCGGACAGGGACCGTTGATCAGCCCCAGCATTTT. V is TRBV5-1 and J is TRBJ1-5, with TRBD1 matching over 8 bases. Per germline, CDR1 SGHRS and CDR2 YFSETQ. The CDR3 is made up of 15 amino acids. V trimming: 4 bases; J trimming: 5 bases; junction bases outside the gene matches: 8.

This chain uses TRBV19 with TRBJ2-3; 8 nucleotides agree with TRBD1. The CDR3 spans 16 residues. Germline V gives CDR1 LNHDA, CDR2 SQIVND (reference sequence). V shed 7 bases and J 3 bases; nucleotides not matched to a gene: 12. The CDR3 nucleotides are TGTGCCAGTACCCCTCTTCCGGGACAGGTGACAGATACGCAGTATTTT. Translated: CASTPLPGQVTDTQYF.

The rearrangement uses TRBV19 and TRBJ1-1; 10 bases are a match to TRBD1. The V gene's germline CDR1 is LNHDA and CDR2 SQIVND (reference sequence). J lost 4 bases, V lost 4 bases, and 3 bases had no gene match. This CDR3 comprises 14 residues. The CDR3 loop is CASSNGQGGTEAFF. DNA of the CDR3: TGTGCCAGTAGTAACGGACAGGGGGGCACTGAAGCTTTCTTT. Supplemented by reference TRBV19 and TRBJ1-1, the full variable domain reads DGGITQSPKYLFRKEGQNVTLSCEQNLNHDAMYWYRQDPGQGLRLIYYSQIVNDFQKGDIAEGYSVSREKKESFPLTVTSAQKNPTAFYLCASSNGQGGTEAFFGQGTRLTVV.

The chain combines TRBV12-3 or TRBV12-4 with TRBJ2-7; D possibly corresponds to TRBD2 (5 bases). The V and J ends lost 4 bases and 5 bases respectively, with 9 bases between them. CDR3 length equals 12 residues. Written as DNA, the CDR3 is TGTGCCAGCAGTTGGATCGGGGACGAGCAGTACTTC. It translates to CASSWIGDEQYF.

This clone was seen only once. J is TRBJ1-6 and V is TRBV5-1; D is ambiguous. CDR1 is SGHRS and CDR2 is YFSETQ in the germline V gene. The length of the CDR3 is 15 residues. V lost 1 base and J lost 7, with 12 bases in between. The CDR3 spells CASSLSVPGNSPLHF. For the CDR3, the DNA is TGCGCCAGCAGCTTGTCGGTCCCGGGAAATTCACCCCTCCACTTT.

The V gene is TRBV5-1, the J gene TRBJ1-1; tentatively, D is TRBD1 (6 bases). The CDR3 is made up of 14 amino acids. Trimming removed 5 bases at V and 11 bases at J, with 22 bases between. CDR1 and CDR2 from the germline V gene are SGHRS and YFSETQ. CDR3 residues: CASRPQGGGGSAFF. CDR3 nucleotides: TGCGCCAGCAGACCCCAGGGAGGGGGTGGGTCGGCTTTCTTT.

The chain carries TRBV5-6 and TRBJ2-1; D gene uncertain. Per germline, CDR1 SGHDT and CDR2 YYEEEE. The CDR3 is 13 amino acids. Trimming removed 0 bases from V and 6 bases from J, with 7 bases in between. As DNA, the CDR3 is TGTGCCAGCAGCTTGGTAGCCGGCAATGAGCAGTTCTTC. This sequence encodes CASSLVAGNEQFF. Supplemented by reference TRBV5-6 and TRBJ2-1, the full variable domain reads DAGVTQSPTHLIKTRGQQVTLRCSPKSGHDTVSWYQQALGQGPQFIFQYYEEEERQRGNFPDRFSGHQFPNYSSELNVNALLLGDSALYLCASSLVAGNEQFFGPGTRLTVL.

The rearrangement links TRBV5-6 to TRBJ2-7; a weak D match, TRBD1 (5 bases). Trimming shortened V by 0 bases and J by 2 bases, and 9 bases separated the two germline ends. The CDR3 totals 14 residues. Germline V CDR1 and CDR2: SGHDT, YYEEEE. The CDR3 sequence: CASSLGGSTYEQYF. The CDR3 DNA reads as TGTGCCAGCAGCTTGGGGGGCAGTACCTACGAGCAGTACTTC.

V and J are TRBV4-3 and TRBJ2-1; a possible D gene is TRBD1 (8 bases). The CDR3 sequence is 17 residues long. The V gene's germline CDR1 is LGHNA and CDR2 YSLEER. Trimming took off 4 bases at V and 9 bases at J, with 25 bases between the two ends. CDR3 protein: CASSLYPTGGGSGEQFF. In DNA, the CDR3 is TGCGCCAGCAGCCTTTACCCAACAGGGGGGGGGTCTGGTGAGCAGTTCTTC.

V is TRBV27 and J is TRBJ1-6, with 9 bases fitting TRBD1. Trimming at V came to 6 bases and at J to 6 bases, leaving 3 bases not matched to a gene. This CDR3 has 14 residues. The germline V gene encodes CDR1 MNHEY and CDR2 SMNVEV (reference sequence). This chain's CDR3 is CASSPGQGNSPLHF. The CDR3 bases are TGTGCCAGCAGCCCGGGACAGGGTAATTCACCCCTCCACTTT.

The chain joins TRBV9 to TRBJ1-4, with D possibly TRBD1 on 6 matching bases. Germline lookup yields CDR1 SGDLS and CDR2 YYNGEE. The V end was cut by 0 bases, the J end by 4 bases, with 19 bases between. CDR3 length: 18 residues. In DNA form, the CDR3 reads TGTGCCAGCAGCGTAGTGGGGACATTCGTCTGGGGTAATGAAAAACTGTTTTTT. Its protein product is CASSVVGTFVWGNEKLFF.

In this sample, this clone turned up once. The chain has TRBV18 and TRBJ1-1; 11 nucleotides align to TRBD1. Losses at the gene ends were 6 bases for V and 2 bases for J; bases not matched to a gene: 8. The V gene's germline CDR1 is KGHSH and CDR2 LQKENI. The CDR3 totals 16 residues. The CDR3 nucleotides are TGTGCCAGCTCGCCTTATGGGACAGGGGGAAACACTGAAGCTTTCTTT. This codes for CASSPYGTGGNTEAFF.

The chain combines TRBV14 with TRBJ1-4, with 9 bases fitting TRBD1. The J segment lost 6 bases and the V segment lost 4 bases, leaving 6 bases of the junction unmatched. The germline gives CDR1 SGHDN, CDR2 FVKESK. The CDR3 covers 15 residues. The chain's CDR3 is CASSPMDRGDEKLFF. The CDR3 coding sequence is TGTGCCAGCAGCCCAATGGACAGGGGCGATGAAAAACTGTTTTTT.

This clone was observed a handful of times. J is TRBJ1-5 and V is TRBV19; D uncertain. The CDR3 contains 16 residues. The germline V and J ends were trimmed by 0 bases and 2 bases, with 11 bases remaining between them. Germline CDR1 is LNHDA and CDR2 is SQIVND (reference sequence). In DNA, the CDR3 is TGTGCCAGTAGTATAGATCTAGTCGGGGGCAATCAGCCCCAGCATTTT. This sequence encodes CASSIDLVGGNQPQHF.

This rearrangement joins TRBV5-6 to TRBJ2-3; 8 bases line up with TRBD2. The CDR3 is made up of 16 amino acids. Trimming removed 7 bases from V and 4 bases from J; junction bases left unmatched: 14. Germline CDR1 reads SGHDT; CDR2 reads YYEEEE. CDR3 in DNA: TGTGCCAGCTCCTCGGCGGGACTAGGTTCCCCAGATACGCAGTATTTT. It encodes CASSSAGLGSPDTQYF.

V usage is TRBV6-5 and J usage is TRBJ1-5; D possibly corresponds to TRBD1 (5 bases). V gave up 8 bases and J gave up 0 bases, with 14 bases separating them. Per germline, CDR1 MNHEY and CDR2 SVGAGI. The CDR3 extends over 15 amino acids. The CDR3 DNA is TGTGCCAGCCTGATCGGACACCATAGCAATCAGCCCCAGCATTTT. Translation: CASLIGHHSNQPQHF.